This T cell receptor beta chain was sequenced during a study of post-analysis software for immune sequencing data. Study-level information: Both relapsing-remitting and secondary progressive multiple sclerosis featured among the disease courses, as did progressive-relapsing multiple sclerosis.

As concerns this clonotype: Antigen: not known.

General study results and limits: Five or six TRBV segments, TRBV5-6, TRBV5-1 and TRBV20-1 among them, were found more frequent in patients than controls. When the samples were clustered directly with F measure, those that had been prepared in the same batch showed strong co-clustering. The study found significantly lower normalized Chao1 diversity in multiple sclerosis patients than in controls.

TCR beta cDNA libraries had unique molecular identifiers. The authors obtained 540,000 or so cDNA molecules from approximately 0.91 to 9.4 million T cells. MiXCR was run by TCRdb on the PCR reads, yielding one entry per CDR3 protein. The table has about 460,000 distinct CDR3 sequences, around 40% seen once. Trimming removed 0 bases from V and 6 bases from J, with 11 bases in between. CDR1 and CDR2 from the germline V gene are SGHRS and YFSETQ. This CDR3 spans 14 amino acids. V usage is TRBV5-1 and J usage is TRBJ2-3; D possibly corresponds to TRBD2 (6 bases). Sequenced input: blood. This clonotype was sampled from a girl aged 10 to 17 with multiple sclerosis. CDR3 sequence reads: CASSLEPLADTQYF. The CDR3 nucleotides are TGCGCCAGCAGCTTGGAACCACTAGCTGATACGCAGTATTTT.